Reported below is one T cell receptor (beta chain). This sample was taken from a study of graft-versus-host responses after intestinal transplantation. V was clipped by 0 bases and J by 4 bases, with 13 bases between them. Germline CDR1 is GTSNPN and CDR2 is SVGIG (reference sequence). This CDR3 region has 15 residues. Labeling with CFSE marked roughly 200,000 responder cells, which were plated with roughly 200,000 irradiated, violet-dye-labeled stimulator cells. Clones were read by immunoSEQ multiplex PCR, and TCRdb kept only the in-frame ones, dropping some. The repertoire holds 20,000 to 25,000 clones, with roughly 33% as singletons.

The specimen comprised alloreactive CD8+ T cells from a mixed lymphocyte reaction culture, sampled before intestinal transplant. Documented subset: CFSE-low proliferating T cells sorted from roughly six-day pre-transplant mixed lymphocyte reaction (GvH or HvG direction). The rearrangement uses TRBV30 and TRBJ2-1; a weak D match, TRBD1 (5 bases). This clonotype was obtained from a human patient who received an intestinal transplant. CDR3 amino acids: CAWSVQLAGYNEQFF. Written as DNA, the CDR3 is TGTGCCTGGAGTGTACAATTGGCAGGGTACAATGAGCAGTTCTTC.